This T cell receptor (beta chain) was captured by sequencing in a study of shared clonotypes between healthy human individuals. CD8 cells classed as naive were CD45RO-negative and positively selected for CCR7, excluding terminally differentiated effector memory CD45RA+ cells. The CDR3 is made up of 13 amino acids. The germline V gene encodes CDR1 LGHNA and CDR2 YSLEER. V lost 5 bases, J lost 5 bases, and 10 bases lay in between. Produced via immunoSEQ multiplex PCR; TCRdb's table is partial and in-frame only. The sample includes more than 2 million clones, roughly 95% of them seen just once. This receptor was identified in a young man in good health. Source material: naive CD8+ T cells sorted from blood. The rearrangement links TRBV4-3 to TRBJ2-1; D call uncertain. The CDR3: CASSEYGDNEQFF. In nucleotides, the CDR3 is TGCGCCAGCAGCGAATACGGCGACAATGAGCAGTTCTTC.